This T cell receptor (beta chain) emerged from a study of regulatory T cells in long-lasting Graves disease. Study-level results: Newly diagnosed patients had higher TCR diversity than persistent Graves' patients did.

This clonotype was detected many times. Its antigen is undetermined. The time point is: newly diagnosed GD, antithyroid drugs for less than 3 months. PBMC-derived RNA was used for the TCR library. The CDR3 is 10 residues long. Germline V lookup: CDR1 MDHEN, CDR2 SYDVKM. V lost 8 bases and J 3 bases, leaving 4 bases between the germline ends. Arm-PCR of CDR3 regions and iRepertoire HTBI primers were the basis on which TCR beta libraries were built. TCRdb called the multiplex PCR reads again in MiXCR, with one record for every CDR3 protein. Of under 800,000 distinct CDR3 sequences in the sample, 16% are singletons; the top ten hold approximately 18%. These data are also associated with another study on T cells in Graves' hyperthyroidism and ophthalmopathy. As that study records: Diagnosis of hyperthyroidism was new in patients aged 18 to 65, and its duration was under 2 months.

This chain links TRBV28 with TRBJ1-1; D is undetermined. This sequence originates from a woman in her twenties or thirties with Graves disease. Sample: peripheral blood mononuclear cells (PBMCs), taken at new diagnosis, from a patient treated with antithyroid drugs. The CDR3 protein is CASGYTEAFF. CDR3 coding DNA: TGTGCCAGCGGTTACACTGAAGCTTTCTTT. The whole variable domain, remainder taken from reference TRBV28 and TRBJ1-1, is DVKVTQSSRYLVKRTGEKVFLECVQDMDHENMFWYRQDPGLGLRLIYFSYDVKMKEKGDIPEGYSVSREKKERFSLILESASTNQTSMYLCASGYTEAFFGQGTRLTVV.